The entry below describes one TCR beta chain. Its cognate antigen is unknown. The sample comes from a study of shared clonotypes between healthy human individuals. Whole-study findings and limits: It was expected that sequencing depth would affect clonotype sharing among donors. Naive subsets generally had larger estimated richness than memory subsets.

The CDR3 covers 15 residues. Germline trimming cut 3 bases from V and 4 bases from J; bases unmatched to any gene: 5. Germline values: CDR1 SGHTA, CDR2 FQGNSA. Profiled with immunoSEQ multiplex PCR; TCRdb holds only in-frame clones, not every one. The sample contains roughly 1,000,000 clones, 70% to 80% of which appear only once. This receptor was identified in a man between 18 and 29 years old in good health. Some clones in this sample may be carry-over from other donors' samples. The sample consisted of memory CD4+ T cells from PBMCs. Subset given: CD45RA-negative fraction. The chain couples TRBV7-2 to TRBJ2-7; 11 nucleotides line up with TRBD2. CDR3 bases: TGTGCCAGCAGCTTTACTAGCGGGAGTACTTACGAGCAGTACTTC. Translating gives CASSFTSGSTYEQYF.